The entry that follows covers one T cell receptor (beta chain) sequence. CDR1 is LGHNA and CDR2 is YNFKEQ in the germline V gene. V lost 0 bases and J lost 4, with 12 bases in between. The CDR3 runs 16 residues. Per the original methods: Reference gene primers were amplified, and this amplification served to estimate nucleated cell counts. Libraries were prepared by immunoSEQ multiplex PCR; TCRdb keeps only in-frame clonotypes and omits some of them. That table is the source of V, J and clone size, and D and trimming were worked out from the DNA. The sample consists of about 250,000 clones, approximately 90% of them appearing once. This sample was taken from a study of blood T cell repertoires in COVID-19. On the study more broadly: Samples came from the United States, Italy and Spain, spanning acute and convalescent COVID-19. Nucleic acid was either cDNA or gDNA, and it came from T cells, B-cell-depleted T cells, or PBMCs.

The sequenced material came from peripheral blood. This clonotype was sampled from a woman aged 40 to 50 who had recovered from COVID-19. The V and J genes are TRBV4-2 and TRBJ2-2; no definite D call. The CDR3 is CASSQENARSTGELFF. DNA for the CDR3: TGTGCCAGCAGCCAAGAAAACGCCAGATCCACCGGGGAGCTGTTTTTT.